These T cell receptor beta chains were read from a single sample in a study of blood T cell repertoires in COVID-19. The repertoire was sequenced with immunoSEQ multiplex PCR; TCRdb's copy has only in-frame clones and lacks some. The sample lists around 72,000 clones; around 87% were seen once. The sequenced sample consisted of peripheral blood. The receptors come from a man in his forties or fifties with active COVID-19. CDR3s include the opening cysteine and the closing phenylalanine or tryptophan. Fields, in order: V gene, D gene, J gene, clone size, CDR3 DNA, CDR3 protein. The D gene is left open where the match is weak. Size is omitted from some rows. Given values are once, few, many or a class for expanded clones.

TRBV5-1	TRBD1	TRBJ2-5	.	TGCGCCAGCAGCTTGGCGGGACAGGGGAGAGAGACCCAGTACTTC	CASSLAGQGRETQYF
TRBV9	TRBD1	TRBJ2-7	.	TGTGCCAGCAGCAAAGGGCCGACAGGGCCACCGTACGAGCAGTACTTC	CASSKGPTGPPYEQYF
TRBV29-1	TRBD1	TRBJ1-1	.	TGCAGCGTTGTGGTCCCCGACAGGGCCTTCACTGAAGCTTTCTTT	CSVVVPDRAFTEAFF
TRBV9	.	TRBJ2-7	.	TGTGCCAGCAGCCCCGGAGGGACGGAGCTCGACGAGCAGTACTTC	CASSPGGTELDEQYF
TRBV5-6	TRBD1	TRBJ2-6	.	TGTGCCAGCAGCTCCGGGACAGCTATCTCTGGGGCCAACGTCCTGACTTTC	CASSSGTAISGANVLTF
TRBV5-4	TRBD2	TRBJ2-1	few	TGTGCCAGCAGCTTCCGGGATTGGAGCGGGGGGGCCGAGGATGAGCAGTTCTTC	CASSFRDWSGGAEDEQFF
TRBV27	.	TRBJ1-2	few	TGTGCCAGCAGTTCGACAGCGGGGGGCTACACCTTC	CASSSTAGGYTF
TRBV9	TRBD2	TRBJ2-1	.	TGTGCCAGCAGCGCAGCCGGGACTAGCGAATTTCTGTTCTTC	CASSAAGTSEFLFF
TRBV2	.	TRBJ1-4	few	TGTGCCAGCAGCTATCTGGGCTCTTTCCTGTTTTTT	CASSYLGSFLFF
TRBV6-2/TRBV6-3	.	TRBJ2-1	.	TGTGCCAGCAGTTACTCGGTCCTGGGGGGTGAGCAGTTCTTC	CASSYSVLGGEQFF
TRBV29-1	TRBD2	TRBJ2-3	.	TGCAGCGTTTACCGCGGCGGGAGGGCCACAGATACGCAGTATTTT	CSVYRGGRATDTQYF
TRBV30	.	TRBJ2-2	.	TGTGCCTGGAGTGTACTTAGTCGGGCAGGGGCGACGAACACCGGGGAGCTGTTTTTT	CAWSVLSRAGATNTGELFF
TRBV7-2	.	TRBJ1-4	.	TGTGCCAGCAGCATCTCGTACAGCAGAAATGAAAAACTGTTTTTT	CASSISYSRNEKLFF
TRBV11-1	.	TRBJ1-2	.	TGTGCCAGCAGCTCAAGGGGTTTCTATGGCTACACCTTC	CASSSRGFYGYTF
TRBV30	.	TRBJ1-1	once	TGTGCCTGGAGGCAAAGGGGCAGGGGATTGAACACTGAAGCTTTCTTT	CAWRQRGRGLNTEAFF
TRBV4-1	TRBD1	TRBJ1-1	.	TGCGCCAGCAGCCAAGTGGGGACAGGGTGGGATACTGAAGCTTTCTTT	CASSQVGTGWDTEAFF
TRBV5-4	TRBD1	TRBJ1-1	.	TGTGCCAGCAGCTCTTCCCGGGGACAGGGCACTGAAGCTTTCTTT	CASSSSRGQGTEAFF
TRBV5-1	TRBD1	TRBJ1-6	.	TGCGCCAGCAGCTTGCGTGGGACAGGGGATTCACCCCTCCACTTT	CASSLRGTGDSPLHF
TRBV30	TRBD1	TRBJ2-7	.	TGTGCCTGGTCTGAGGACAGGGCCTACGAGCAGTACTTC	CAWSEDRAYEQYF
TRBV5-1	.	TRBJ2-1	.	TGCGCCAGCAGCACCTATGGGACTCCCGGAATCGAGCAGTTCTTC	CASSTYGTPGIEQFF
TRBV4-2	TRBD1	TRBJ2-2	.	TGTGCCAGCAGCCTCGACAGGGAGAACACCGGGGAGCTGTTTTTT	CASSLDRENTGELFF
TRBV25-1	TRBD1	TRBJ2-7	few	TGTGCCAGCAGCCAGGGGACAGACTCCTACGAGCAGTACTTC	CASSQGTDSYEQYF
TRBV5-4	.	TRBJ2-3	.	TGTGCCAGCAGTTCGCCGTCACTAGCCCTGACGCAGTATTTT	CASSSPSLALTQYF
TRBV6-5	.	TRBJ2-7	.	TGTGCCAGCAGTTACTCTACATACAGGCCCTCCTACGAGCAGTACTTC	CASSYSTYRPSYEQYF
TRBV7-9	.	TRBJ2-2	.	TGTGCCAGCATCCCCGGGACATTAAACACCGGGGAGCTGTTTTTT	CASIPGTLNTGELFF
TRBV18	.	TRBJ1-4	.	TGTGCCAGCTCCAAGGACAGCCAAAATGAAAAACTGTTTTTT	CASSKDSQNEKLFF
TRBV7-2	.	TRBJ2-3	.	TGTGCCAGCAGCTCGGCCGGAGGAGGGTCGATGCAGTATTTT	CASSSAGGGSMQYF
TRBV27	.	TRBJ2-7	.	TGTGCCAGCGGAGGGGGCGCAGTCCACGAGCAGTACTTC	CASGGGAVHEQYF
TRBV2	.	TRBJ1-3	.	TGTGCCAGCAGTGTGAGAGGCTCTGGAAACACCATATATTTT	CASSVRGSGNTIYF
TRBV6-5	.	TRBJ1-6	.	TGTGCCAGCAGTTACTCGCAGGGTTCACCCCTCCACTTT	CASSYSQGSPLHF
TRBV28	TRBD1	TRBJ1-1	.	TGTGCCAGCGGTACTCTAGGCAGGGGGGACACTGAAGCTTTCTTT	CASGTLGRGDTEAFF
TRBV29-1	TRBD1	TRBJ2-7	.	TGCAGCGTTGAAAGTTGGACAGGGGGTCGAGAGCAGTACTTC	CSVESWTGGREQYF
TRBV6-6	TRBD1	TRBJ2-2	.	TGTGCCAGCACCACAGGGGAGAACACCGGGGAGCTGTTTTTT	CASTTGENTGELFF
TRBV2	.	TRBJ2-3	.	TGTGCCAGCAGTGAACGGGGAGGCGCTTACACGCCGGAAGGAGGAAATACGCAGTATTTT	CASSERGGAYTPEGGNTQYF
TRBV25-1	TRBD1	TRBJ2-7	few	TGTGCCACCTCCGATTCTCAGGGGGCTTACGAGCAGTACTTC	CATSDSQGAYEQYF
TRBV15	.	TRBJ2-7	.	TGTGCCACCAGCAGAGCTGACAGATACGAGCAGTACTTC	CATSRADRYEQYF
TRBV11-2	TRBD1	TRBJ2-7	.	TGTGCCAGCACCCAGGGGGACGACGAGCAGTACTTC	CASTQGDDEQYF
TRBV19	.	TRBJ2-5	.	TGTGCCCGGCGACAGGACGGCTACCAAGAGACCCAGTACTTC	CARRQDGYQETQYF
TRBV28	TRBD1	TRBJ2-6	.	TGTGCCAGCAGTCCATCCTACAGGGGCCCTGGGGCCAACGTCCTGACTTTC	CASSPSYRGPGANVLTF
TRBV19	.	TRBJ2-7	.	TGTGCCAGTAGTCCTAGTTGGGACAACTCCTACGAGCAGTACTTC	CASSPSWDNSYEQYF
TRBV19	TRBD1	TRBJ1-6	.	TGTGCCAGTATGGCGGGACAGAGAACGAATAATTCACCCCTCCACTTT	CASMAGQRTNNSPLHF
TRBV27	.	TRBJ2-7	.	TGTGCCAGCAGTTTAACCCCGGTGAGCTCCTACGAGCAGTACTTC	CASSLTPVSSYEQYF
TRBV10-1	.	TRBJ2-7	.	TGCGCCACGCCAGACAACGAGCAGTACTTC	CATPDNEQYF